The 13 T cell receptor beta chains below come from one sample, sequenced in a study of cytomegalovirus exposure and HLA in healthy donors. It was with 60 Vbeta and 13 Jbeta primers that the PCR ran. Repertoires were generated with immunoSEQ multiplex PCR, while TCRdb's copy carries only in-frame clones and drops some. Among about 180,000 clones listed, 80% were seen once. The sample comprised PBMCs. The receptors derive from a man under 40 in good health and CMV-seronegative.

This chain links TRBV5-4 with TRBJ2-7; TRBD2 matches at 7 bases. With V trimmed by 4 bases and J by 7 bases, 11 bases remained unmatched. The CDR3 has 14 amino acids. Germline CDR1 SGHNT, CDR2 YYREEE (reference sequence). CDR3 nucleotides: TGTGCCAGCAGCACATCGGGACTATTAGGTGAGCAGTACTTC. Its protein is CASSTSGLLGEQYF.

This chain's CDR3 is CASSVLAGTYNEQFF. In DNA form, the CDR3 reads TGTGCCAGCAGCGTACTGGCGGGGACTTACAATGAGCAGTTCTTC. J is TRBJ2-1 and V is TRBV9; perhaps TRBD2 as D (6 bases). The V end was cut by 1 base, the J end by 4 bases, with 12 bases between. Per the germline V gene, CDR1 is SGDLS and CDR2 is YYNGEE. The CDR3 is made up of 15 amino acids.

The CDR3 nucleotides are TGTGCCAGCAGCTTAGGACAGATGAACACTGAAGCTTTCTTT. Protein sequence: CASSLGQMNTEAFF. The V gene is TRBV7-9, the J gene TRBJ1-1; the D gene is possibly TRBD1 (5 bases). The CDR3 runs 14 residues. Trimming removed 1 base at V and 0 bases at J, with 6 bases between. CDR1 is SEHNR and CDR2 is FQNEAQ in the germline V gene (reference sequence).

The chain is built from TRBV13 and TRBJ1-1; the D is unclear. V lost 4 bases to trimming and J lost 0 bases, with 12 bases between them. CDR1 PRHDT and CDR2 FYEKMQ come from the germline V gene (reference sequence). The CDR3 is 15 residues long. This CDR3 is CASSSSPGMNTEAFF. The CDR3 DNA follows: TGTGCCAGCAGCTCGTCTCCAGGAATGAACACTGAAGCTTTCTTT. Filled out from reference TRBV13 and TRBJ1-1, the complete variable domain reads AAGVIQSPRHLIKEKRETATLKCYPIPRHDTVYWYQQGPGQDPQFLISFYEKMQSDKGSIPDRFSAQQFSDYHSELNMSSLELGDSALYFCASSSSPGMNTEAFFGQGTRLTVV.

CDR3 in amino acids: CASSPGLAYTGELFF. DNA of the CDR3: TGTGCCAGCAGCCCGGGCCTAGCGTACACCGGGGAGCTGTTTTTT. J is TRBJ2-2 and V is TRBV7-2; TRBD2 might be the D (6 bases). This CDR3 has 15 residues. The V and J ends lost 5 bases and 3 bases respectively, with 13 bases between them. The germline V gene encodes CDR1 SGHTA and CDR2 FQGNSA. Full variable domain (outside the CDR3, taken from reference TRBV7-2 and TRBJ2-2): GAGVSQSPSNKVTEKGKDVELRCDPISGHTALYWYRQSLGQGLEFLIYFQGNSAPDKSGLPSDRFSAERTGGSVSTLTIQRTQQEDSAVYLCASSPGLAYTGELFFGEGSRLTVL.

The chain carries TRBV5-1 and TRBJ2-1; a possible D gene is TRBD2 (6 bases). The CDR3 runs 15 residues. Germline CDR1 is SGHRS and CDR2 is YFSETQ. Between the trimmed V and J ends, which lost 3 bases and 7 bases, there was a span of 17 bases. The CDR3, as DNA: TGCGCCAGCAGCTACCGGGACTCCATGGGGAATGAGCAGTTCTTC. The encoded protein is CASSYRDSMGNEQFF.

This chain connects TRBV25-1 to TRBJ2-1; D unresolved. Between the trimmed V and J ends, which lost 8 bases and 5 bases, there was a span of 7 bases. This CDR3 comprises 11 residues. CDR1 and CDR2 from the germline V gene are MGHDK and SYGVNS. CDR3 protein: CASFRDNEQFF. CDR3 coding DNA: TGTGCCAGCTTCCGGGACAATGAGCAGTTCTTC.

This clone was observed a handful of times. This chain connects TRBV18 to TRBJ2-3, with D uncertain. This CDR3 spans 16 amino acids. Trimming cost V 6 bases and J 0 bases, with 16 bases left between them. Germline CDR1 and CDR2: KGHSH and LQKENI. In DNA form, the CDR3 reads TGTGCCAGCTCCCCCGGAGAAGCGATAAGCACAGATACGCAGTATTTT. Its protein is CASSPGEAISTDTQYF.

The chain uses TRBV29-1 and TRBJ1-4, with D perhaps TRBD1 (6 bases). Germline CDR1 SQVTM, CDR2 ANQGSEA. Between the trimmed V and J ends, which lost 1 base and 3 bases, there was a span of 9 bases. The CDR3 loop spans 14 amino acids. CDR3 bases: TGCAGCGTTGAAGGGCGGGGGCCTAATGAAAAACTGTTTTTT. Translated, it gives CSVEGRGPNEKLFF.

The CDR3 loop reads CASSLLDRDIYEQYF. The CDR3 DNA sequence: TGTGCCAGCAGTTTATTGGACAGGGATATTTACGAGCAGTACTTC. The V gene is TRBV28, the J gene TRBJ2-7, with 8 positions matching TRBD1. Trimming removed 1 base from V and 4 bases from J; junction bases left unmatched: 6. Germline V lookup: CDR1 MDHEN, CDR2 SYDVKM. The CDR3 extends over 15 amino acids.

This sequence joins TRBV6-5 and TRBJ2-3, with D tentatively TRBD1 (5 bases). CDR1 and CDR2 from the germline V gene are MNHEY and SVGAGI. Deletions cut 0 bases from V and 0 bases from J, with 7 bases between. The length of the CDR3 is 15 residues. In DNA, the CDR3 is TGTGCCAGCAGTTACTCCAGGGTTAGCACAGATACGCAGTATTTT. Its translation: CASSYSRVSTDTQYF.

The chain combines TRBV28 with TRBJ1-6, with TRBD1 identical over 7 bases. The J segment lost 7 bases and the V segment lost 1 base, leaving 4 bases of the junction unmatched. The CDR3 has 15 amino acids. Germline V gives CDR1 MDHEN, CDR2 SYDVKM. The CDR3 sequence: CASSLSRTGNSPLHF. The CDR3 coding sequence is TGTGCCAGCAGTTTATCCCGGACAGGAAATTCACCCCTCCACTTT.

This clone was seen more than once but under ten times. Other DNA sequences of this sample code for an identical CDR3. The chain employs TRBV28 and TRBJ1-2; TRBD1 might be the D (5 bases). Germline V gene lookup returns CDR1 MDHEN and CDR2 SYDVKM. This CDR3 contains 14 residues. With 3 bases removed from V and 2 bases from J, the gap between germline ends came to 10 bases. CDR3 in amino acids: CASSFGQGNYGYTF. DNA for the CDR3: TGTGCCAGCAGTTTCGGCCAGGGAAACTATGGCTACACCTTC.